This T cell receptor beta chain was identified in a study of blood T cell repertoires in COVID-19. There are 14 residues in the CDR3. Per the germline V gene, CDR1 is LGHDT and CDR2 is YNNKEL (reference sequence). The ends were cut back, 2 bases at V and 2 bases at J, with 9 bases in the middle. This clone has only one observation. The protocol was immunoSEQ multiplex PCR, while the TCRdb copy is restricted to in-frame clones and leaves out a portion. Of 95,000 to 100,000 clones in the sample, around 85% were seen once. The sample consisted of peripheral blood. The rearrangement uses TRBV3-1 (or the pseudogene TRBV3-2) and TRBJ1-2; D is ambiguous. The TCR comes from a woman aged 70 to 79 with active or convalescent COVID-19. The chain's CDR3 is CASSQRRENYGYTF. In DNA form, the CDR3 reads TGTGCCAGCAGCCAAAGACGGGAGAACTATGGCTACACCTTC.